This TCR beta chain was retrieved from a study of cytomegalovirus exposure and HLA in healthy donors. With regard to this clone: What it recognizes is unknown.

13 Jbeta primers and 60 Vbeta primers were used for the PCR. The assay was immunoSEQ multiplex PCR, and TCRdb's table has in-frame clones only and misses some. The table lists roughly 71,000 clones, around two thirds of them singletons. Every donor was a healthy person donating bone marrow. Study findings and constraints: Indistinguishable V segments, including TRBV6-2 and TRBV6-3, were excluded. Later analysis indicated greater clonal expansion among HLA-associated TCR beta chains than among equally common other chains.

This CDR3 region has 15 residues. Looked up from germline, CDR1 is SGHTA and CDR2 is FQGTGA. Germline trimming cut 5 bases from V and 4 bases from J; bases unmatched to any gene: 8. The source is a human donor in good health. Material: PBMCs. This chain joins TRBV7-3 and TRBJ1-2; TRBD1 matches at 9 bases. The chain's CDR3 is CASSPGQGRGYGYTF. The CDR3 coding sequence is TGTGCCAGCAGCCCAGGACAGGGGCGCGGCTATGGCTACACCTTC. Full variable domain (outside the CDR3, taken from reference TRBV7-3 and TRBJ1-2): GAGVSQTPSNKVTEKGKYVELRCDPISGHTALYWYRQSLGQGPEFLIYFQGTGAADDSGLPNDRFFAVRPEGSVSTLKIQRTERGDSAVYLCASSPGQGRGYGYTFGSGTRLTVV.